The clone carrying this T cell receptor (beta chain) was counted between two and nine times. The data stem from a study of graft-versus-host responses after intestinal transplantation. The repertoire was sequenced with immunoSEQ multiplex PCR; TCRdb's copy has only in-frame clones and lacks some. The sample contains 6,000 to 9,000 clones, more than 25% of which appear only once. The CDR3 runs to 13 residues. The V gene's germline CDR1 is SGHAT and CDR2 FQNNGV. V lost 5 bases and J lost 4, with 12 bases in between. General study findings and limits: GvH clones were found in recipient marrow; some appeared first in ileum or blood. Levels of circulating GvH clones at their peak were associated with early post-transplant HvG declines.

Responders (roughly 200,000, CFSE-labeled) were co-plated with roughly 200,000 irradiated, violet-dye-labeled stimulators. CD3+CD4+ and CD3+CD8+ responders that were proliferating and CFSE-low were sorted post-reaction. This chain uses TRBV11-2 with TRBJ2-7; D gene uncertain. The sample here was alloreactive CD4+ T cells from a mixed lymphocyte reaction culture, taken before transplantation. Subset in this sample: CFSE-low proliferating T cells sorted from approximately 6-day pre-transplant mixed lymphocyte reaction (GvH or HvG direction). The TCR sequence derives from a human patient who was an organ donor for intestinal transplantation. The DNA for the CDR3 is TGTGCCAGCAGCCTGCGCCCTAATTACGAGCAGTACTTC. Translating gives CASSLRPNYEQYF.